This T cell receptor (beta chain) was identified during a study of cytomegalovirus exposure and HLA in healthy donors. The PCR was carried out with 60 Vbeta primers and 13 Jbeta primers. Generated by immunoSEQ multiplex PCR, the TCRdb table keeps only in-frame clones and is missing some. The sample holds over 65,000 clones, about 77% seen once. V lost 1 base and J 9 bases, leaving 19 bases between the germline ends. The length of the CDR3 is 17 residues. Germline values: CDR1 LGHNA, CDR2 YNFKEQ. Sample: PBMCs. J is TRBJ1-6 and V is TRBV4-2; D is unresolved. The TCR sequence derives from a man in his forties or fifties in good health and CMV-seronegative. For the CDR3, the DNA is TGTGCCAGCAGCCAAGCGGAAAGGAGGGAAAAGGGTTCACCCCTCCACTTT. Protein product: CASSQAERREKGSPLHF.